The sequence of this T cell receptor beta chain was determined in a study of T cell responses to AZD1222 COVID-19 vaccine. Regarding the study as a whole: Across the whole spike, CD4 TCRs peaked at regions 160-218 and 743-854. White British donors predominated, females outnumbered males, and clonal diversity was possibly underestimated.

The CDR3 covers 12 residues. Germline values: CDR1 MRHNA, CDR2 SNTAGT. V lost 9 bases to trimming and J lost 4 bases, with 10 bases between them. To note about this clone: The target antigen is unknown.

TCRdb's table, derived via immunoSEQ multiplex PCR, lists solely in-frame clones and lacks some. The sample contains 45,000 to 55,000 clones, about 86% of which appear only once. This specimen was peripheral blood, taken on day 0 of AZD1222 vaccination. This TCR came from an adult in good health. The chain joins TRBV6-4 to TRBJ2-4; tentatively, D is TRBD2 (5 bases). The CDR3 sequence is CARTWRKNIQYF. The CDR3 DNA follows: TGTGCCAGGACGTGGAGGAAAAACATTCAGTACTTC.